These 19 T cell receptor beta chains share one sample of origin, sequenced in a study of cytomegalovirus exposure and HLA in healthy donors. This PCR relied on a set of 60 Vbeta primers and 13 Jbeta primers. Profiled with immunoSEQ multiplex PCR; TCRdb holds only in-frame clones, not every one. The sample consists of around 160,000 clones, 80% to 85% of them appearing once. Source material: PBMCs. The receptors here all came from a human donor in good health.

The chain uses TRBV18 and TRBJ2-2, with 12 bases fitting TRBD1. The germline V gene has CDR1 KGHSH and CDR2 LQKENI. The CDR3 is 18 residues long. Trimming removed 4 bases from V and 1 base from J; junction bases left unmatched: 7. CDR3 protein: CASSRTGTGGMNTGELFF. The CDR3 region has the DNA TGTGCCAGCTCACGAACTGGGACAGGGGGCATGAACACCGGGGAGCTGTTTTTT.

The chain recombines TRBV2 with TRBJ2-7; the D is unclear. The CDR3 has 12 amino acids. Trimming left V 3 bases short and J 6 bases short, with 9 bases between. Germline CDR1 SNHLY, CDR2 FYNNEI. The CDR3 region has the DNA TGTGCCAGCAGTGATTTCCGACTCGAGCAGTACTTC. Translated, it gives CASSDFRLEQYF. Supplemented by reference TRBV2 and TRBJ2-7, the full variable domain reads EPEVTQTPSHQVTQMGQEVILRCVPISNHLYFYWYRQILGQKVEFLVSFYNNEISEKSEIFDDQFSVERPDGSNFTLKIRSTKLEDSAMYFCASSDFRLEQYFGPGTRLTVT.

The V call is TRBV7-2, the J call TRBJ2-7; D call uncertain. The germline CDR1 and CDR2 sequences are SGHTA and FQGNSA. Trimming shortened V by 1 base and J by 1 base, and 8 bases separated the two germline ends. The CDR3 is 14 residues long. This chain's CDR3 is CASSLGSRSYEQYF. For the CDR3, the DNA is TGTGCCAGCAGCTTAGGGAGCCGATCCTACGAGCAGTACTTC. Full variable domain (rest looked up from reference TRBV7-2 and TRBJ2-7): GAGVSQSPSNKVTEKGKDVELRCDPISGHTALYWYRQSLGQGLEFLIYFQGNSAPDKSGLPSDRFSAERTGGSVSTLTIQRTQQEDSAVYLCASSLGSRSYEQYFGPGTRLTVT.

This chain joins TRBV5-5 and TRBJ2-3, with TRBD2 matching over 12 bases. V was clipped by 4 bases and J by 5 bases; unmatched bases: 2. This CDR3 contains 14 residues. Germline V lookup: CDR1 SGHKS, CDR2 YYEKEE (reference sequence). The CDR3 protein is CASSLTSGGDTQYF. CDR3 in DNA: TGTGCCAGCAGCCTGACTAGCGGGGGAGATACGCAGTATTTT.

The CDR3: CASSSGTGAGMAFF. The CDR3 DNA reads TGTGCCAGCAGCTCGGGGACAGGGGCCGGTATGGCTTTCTTT. The chain combines TRBV11-2 with TRBJ1-1; TRBD1 matches 10 bases. V dropped 4 bases and J dropped 11; count of bases not matched to a gene: 10. Germline CDR1 is SGHAT and CDR2 is FQNNGV. The CDR3 covers 14 residues.

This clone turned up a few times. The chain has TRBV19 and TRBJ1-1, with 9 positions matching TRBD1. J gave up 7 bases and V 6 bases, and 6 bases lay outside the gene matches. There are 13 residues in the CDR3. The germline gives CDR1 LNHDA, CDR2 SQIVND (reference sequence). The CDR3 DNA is TGTGCCAGTAGCTCGACAGGGGGTTTTGAAGCTTTCTTT. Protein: CASSSTGGFEAFF.

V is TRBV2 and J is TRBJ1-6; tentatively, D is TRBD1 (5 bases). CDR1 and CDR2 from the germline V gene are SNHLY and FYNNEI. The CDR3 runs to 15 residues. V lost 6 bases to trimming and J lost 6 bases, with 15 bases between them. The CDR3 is CASSVQAGANSPLHF. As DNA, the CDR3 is TGTGCCAGCAGCGTACAAGCTGGGGCTAATTCACCCCTCCACTTT. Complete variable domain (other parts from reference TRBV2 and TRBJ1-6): EPEVTQTPSHQVTQMGQEVILRCVPISNHLYFYWYRQILGQKVEFLVSFYNNEISEKSEIFDDQFSVERPDGSNFTLKIRSTKLEDSAMYFCASSVQAGANSPLHFGNGTRLTVT.

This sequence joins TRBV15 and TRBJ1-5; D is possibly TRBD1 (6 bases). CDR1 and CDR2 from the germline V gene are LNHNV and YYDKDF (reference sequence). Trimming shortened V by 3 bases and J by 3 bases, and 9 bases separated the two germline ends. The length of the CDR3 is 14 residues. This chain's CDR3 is CATSSGQLNQPQHF. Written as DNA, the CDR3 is TGTGCCACCAGCAGCGGACAGCTCAATCAGCCCCAGCATTTT.

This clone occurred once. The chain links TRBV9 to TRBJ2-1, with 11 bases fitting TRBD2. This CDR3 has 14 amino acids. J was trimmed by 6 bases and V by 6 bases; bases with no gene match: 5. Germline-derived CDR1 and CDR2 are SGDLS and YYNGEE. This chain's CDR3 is CASKGTSGSNEQFF. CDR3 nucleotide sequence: TGTGCCAGCAAGGGGACTAGCGGTTCCAATGAGCAGTTCTTC.

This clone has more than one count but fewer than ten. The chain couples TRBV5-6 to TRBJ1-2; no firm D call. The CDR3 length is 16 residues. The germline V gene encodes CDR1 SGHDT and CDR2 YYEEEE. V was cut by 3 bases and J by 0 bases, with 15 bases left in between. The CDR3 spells CASSSFKSGTNYGYTF. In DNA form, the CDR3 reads TGTGCCAGCAGCTCATTTAAGAGCGGTACTAACTATGGCTACACCTTC. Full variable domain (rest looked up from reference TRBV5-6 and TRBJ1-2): DAGVTQSPTHLIKTRGQQVTLRCSPKSGHDTVSWYQQALGQGPQFIFQYYEEEERQRGNFPDRFSGHQFPNYSSELNVNALLLGDSALYLCASSSFKSGTNYGYTFGSGTRLTVV.

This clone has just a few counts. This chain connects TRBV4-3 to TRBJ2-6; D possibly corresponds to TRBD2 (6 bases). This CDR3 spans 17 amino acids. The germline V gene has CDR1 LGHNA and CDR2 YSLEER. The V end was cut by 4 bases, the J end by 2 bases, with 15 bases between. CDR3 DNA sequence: TGCGCCAGCAGCCCTTATGGGGGGTTACCTGGGGCCAACGTCCTGACTTTC. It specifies CASSPYGGLPGANVLTF.

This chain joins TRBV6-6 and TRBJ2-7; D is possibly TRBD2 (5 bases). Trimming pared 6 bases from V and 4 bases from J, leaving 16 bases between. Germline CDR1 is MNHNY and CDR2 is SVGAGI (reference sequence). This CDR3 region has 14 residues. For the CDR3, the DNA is TGTGCCAGCAGCCGTGCGAGGGCTGGTTACGAGCAGTACTTC. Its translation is CASSRARAGYEQYF.

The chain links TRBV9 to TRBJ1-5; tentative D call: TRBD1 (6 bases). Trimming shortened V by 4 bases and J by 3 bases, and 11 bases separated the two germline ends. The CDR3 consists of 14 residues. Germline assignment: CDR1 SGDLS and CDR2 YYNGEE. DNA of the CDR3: TGTGCCAGCAGCCAAGGACAGTTCAATCAGCCCCAGCATTTT. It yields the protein CASSQGQFNQPQHF.

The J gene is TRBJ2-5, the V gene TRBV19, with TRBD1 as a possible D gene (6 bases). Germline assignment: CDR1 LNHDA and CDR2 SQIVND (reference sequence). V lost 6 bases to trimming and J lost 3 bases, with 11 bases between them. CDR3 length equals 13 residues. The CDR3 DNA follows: TGTGCCAGTAGCAGACAGGTTGAAGAGACCCAGTACTTC. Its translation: CASSRQVEETQYF.

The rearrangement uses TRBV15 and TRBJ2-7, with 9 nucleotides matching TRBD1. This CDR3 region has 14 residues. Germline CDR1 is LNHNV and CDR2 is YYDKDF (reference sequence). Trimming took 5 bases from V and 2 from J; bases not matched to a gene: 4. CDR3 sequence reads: CATSFGTGTYEQYF. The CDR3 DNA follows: TGTGCCACCAGCTTCGGGACAGGGACCTACGAGCAGTACTTC. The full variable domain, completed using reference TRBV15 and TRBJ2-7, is DAMVIQNPRYQVTQFGKPVTLSCSQTLNHNVMYWYQQKSSQAPKLLFHYYDKDFNNEADTPDNFQSRRPNTSFCFLDIRSPGLGDTAMYLCATSFGTGTYEQYFGPGTRLTVT.

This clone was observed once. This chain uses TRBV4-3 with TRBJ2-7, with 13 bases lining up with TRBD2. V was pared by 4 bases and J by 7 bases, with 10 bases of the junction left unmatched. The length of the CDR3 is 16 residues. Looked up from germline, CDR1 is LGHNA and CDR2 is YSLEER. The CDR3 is CASSRARTSGGHEQYF. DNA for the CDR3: TGCGCCAGCAGCCGCGCCCGGACTAGCGGGGGCCATGAGCAGTACTTC.

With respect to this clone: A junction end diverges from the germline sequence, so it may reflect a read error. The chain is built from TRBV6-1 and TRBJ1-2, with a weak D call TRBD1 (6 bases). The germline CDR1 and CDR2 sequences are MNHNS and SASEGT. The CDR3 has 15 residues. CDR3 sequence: CASTEDYRVNYGYTF. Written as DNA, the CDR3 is TGTGCCAGCACTGAAGATTACAGGGTGAACTATGGCTACACCTTC.

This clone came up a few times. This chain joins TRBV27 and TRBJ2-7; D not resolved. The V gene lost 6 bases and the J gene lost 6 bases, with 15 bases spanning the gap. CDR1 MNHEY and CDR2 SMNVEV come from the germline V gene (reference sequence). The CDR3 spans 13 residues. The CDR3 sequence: CASRLKNSLEQYF. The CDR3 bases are TGTGCCAGCAGATTGAAGAATTCACTCGAGCAGTACTTC.

In nucleotides, the CDR3 is TGTGCCAGCTCACCAGGAGACAGCGGGAGGGGCTACACCTTC. It is translated as CASSPGDSGRGYTF. This sequence joins TRBV18 and TRBJ1-2, with a tentative D call TRBD1 (5 bases). Trimming pared 2 bases from V and 8 bases from J, leaving 15 bases between. Germline CDR1 reads KGHSH; CDR2 reads LQKENI. The CDR3 totals 14 residues.